The rows below give T cell receptor beta chains drawn from one sample of a study of blood T cell repertoires in COVID-19. The assay was immunoSEQ multiplex PCR, and TCRdb's table has in-frame clones only and misses some. The profile shows 450,000 or so clones, about 88% of them singletons. The sequencing input was peripheral blood. Receptors were obtained from a woman aged 40 to 50 with COVID-19, enrolled during active disease. Both conserved end residues are part of each CDR3. Each record gives: J gene, V gene, CDR3 protein.

TRBJ2-5	TRBV28	CASSLTTTGVAQYF
TRBJ1-2	TRBV4-3	CASSSPGQGDYGYTF
TRBJ1-5	TRBV27	CASSLPEDPQSHQPQHF
TRBJ2-7	TRBV18	CASSPEVWDRGREQYF
TRBJ2-1	TRBV6-9	CASSPRTASTSMNEQFF
TRBJ2-1	TRBV28	CASSLWERPQFF
TRBJ2-7	TRBV5-8	CASSFRQIADYEQYF
TRBJ2-7	TRBV7-8	CASSRTYEQYF
TRBJ2-7	TRBV30	CAWSWQNYEQYF
TRBJ1-1	TRBV5-1	CASSSGQNTEAFF
TRBJ2-7	TRBV10-3	CAISEGQRVKPYEQYF
TRBJ2-1	TRBV6-6	CASSHRDYNEQFF
TRBJ1-3	TRBV3-1/TRBV3-2	CASTPGPSGNTIYF
TRBJ2-1	TRBV20-1	CSASSGLARNEQFF
TRBJ2-5	TRBV4-3	CASSQLAGLQETQYF
TRBJ1-4	TRBV20-1	CSASKPGVDEKLFF
TRBJ1-2	TRBV29-1	CSITPGQGRGYTF
TRBJ2-3	TRBV6-6	CASSYGTGYTDTQYF
TRBJ1-6	TRBV7-9	CASSWEGTGNSPLHF
TRBJ1-2	TRBV9	CASSVTGGVGYTF
TRBJ1-5	TRBV12-5	CASGLGQANQPQHF
TRBJ1-1	TRBV29-1	CSVRTARAYTEAFF